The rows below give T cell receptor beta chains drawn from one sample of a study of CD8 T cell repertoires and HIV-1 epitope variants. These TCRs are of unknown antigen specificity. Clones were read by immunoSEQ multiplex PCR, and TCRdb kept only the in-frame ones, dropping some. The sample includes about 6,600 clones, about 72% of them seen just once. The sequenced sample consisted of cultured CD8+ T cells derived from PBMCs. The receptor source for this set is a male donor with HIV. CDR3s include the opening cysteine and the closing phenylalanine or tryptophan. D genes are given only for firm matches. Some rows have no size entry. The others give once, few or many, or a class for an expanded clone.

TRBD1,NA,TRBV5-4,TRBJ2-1,TGTGCCAGCAGCTTGGTTGTTGGCGGGACAGGCAATGAGCAGTTCTTC,CASSLVVGGTGNEQFF
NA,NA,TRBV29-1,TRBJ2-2,TGCAGCGTTGAAACCACAGGGTCCGGGGAGCTGTTTTTT,CSVETTGSGELFF
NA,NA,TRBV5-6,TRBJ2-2,TGTGCCAGCAGCTTGGGGCCGAACACCGGGGAGCTGTTTTTT,CASSLGPNTGELFF
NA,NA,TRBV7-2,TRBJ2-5,TGTGCCAGCAGCTTAGCGGGAGATGGGGAGACCCAGTACTTC,CASSLAGDGETQYF
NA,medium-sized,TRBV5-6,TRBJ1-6,TGTGCCAGCAGCTTGGGTGCGGTTTCACCCCTCCACTTT,CASSLGAVSPLHF
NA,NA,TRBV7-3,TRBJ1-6,TGTGCCAGCAGCGATAGGCCGTCCTATAATTCACCCCTCCACTTT,CASSDRPSYNSPLHF
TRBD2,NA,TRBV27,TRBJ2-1,TGTGCCAGCAGTCCGAGCGGGAGAGTATCGTACAATGAGCAGTTCTTC,CASSPSGRVSYNEQFF
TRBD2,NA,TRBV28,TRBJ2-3,TGTGCCAGCAGTGTACTACCCGGACTAGCGGGAGCATATACGCAGTATTTT,CASSVLPGLAGAYTQYF
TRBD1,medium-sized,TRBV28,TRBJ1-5,TGTGCCAGCAGTTTGGGACAGGGGGGGACTCAGCCCCAGCATTTT,CASSLGQGGTQPQHF
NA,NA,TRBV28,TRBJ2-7,TGTGCCACCCGGAGCACGACAGTCCACTACGAGCAGTACTTC,CATRSTTVHYEQYF
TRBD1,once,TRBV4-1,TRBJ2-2,TGCGCCAGCAGCCATCCCGGGACAGGGCGGAACACCGGGGAGCTGTTTTTT,CASSHPGTGRNTGELFF
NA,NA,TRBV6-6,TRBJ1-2,TGTGCCAGCACTCCCTCCGCAGGAGCTAACTATGGCTACACCTTC,CASTPSAGANYGYTF
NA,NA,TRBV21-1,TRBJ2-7,TGTGCCAGCAGCTTACCAAGCTCCTACGAGCAGTACTTC,CASSLPSSYEQYF
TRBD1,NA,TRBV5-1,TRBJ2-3,TGCGCCAGCAGCTTACAGGGGGCCTCGACCACAGATACGCAGTATTTT,CASSLQGASTTDTQYF
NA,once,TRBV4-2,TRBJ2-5,TGTGCCAGCAGCCCTGAAGTTTGGGAGACCCAGTACTTC,CASSPEVWETQYF
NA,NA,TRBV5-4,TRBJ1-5,TGTGCCAGCAGCTTGGACGGGGGGGGACAGCCCCAGCATTTT,CASSLDGGGQPQHF
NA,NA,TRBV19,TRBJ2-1,TGTGCCAGTAGTCCCTGGATAGCGGAGAACAATGAGCAGTTCTTC,CASSPWIAENNEQFF
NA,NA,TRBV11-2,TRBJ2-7,TGTGCCAGCAGCTTAGAAGCTATGGGGGAGCAGTACTTC,CASSLEAMGEQYF
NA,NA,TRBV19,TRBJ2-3,TGTGCCAGTAGTCCCCTTGGCACATATACGCAGTATTTT,CASSPLGTYTQYF
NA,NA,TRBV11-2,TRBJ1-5,TGTGCCAGCAGCTTAGATCAACGGCAGCCCCAGCATTTT,CASSLDQRQPQHF
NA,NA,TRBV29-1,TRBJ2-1,TGCAGCGTTGACTTAGTCTACAATGAGCAGTTCTTC,CSVDLVYNEQFF
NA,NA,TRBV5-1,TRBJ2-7,TGCGCCAGCAGCTTGGACTCAGGACTCTCCTACGAGCAGTACTTC,CASSLDSGLSYEQYF
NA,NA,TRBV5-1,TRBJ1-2,TGCGCCAGCAGCATGAAGGGCCCATCGAGCAATGGCTACACCTTC,CASSMKGPSSNGYTF
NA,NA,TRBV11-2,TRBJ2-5,TGTGCCAGCAGCCCACAGGAGGGGGCAGGAGGTGGGGAGACCCAGTACTTC,CASSPQEGAGGGETQYF
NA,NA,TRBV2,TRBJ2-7,TGTGCCGGCAGGGGCCTTTCCTACGAGCAGTACTTC,CAGRGLSYEQYF
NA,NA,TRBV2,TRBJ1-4,TGTGCCCGCGACGGGGGTAATGAAAAACTGTTTTTT,CARDGGNEKLFF
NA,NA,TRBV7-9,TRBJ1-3,TGTGCCAGCAGCTCCATCACCCCGGCGGGGGGGCGTTGGGGAAACACCATATATTTT,CASSSITPAGGRWGNTIYF
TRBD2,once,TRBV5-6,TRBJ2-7,TGTGCCAGCAGCTTGGATGTTCAGGGAGCCCGGGGGGTCGAGCAGTACTTC,CASSLDVQGARGVEQYF
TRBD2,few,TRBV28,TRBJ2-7,TGTGCCAGCAGTTTTGGTAGCGGGAACTACGAGCAGTACTTC,CASSFGSGNYEQYF
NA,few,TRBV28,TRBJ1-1,TGTGCCAGCAGTTCCCTCTTTACAGGGTTTCATAGGAACACTGAAGCTTTCTTT,CASSSLFTGFHRNTEAFF
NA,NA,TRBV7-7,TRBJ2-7,TGTGCCAGCAGCTTAGCGCGACAGACCTACGAGCAGTACTTC,CASSLARQTYEQYF
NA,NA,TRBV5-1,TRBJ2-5,TGCGCCAGCAGCTTGGCGGGGGAGACCCAGTACTTC,CASSLAGETQYF
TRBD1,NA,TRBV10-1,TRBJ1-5,TGCGCCACCACTTGTGACAGGGGGCGTATAGGCAATCAGCCCCAGCATTTT,CATTCDRGRIGNQPQHF